Included here is one T cell receptor beta chain sequence, with context. Its antigen is not known. These data come from a study of OX40 agonist ivuxolimab in advanced cancers. Study at large: Patients received the agonistic anti-OX40 (CD134) antibody ivuxolimab. Patients received intravenous ivuxolimab every 2 weeks at 0.01 to 10 mg/kg. General study findings and limits: Clonal expansion was seen in CD4+ and CD8+ blood T cells by week 6 at 0.1 to 3.0 mg/kg.

Profiling relied on immunoSEQ multiplex PCR, and the TCRdb table lists in-frame clones only, not all of them. In the table there are nearly 70,000 clones, 83% of which are singletons. V lost 5 bases and J lost 4; bases outside the gene matches: 10. The CDR3 has 16 residues. From germline, CDR1 is WSHSY and CDR2 SAAADI. The chain recombines TRBV10-2 with TRBJ2-3, with TRBD1 matching over 9 bases. Sequencing used CD4+ or CD8+ T cells sorted from blood, obtained in a trial of the OX40 agonist ivuxolimab. This receptor was taken from an adult with an advanced solid tumor such as melanoma, head and neck, liver or kidney cancer. CDR3 bases: TGCGCCAGCAGTACCGGGACAGGGACAAAGGCAGATACGCAGTATTTT. This gives the protein CASSTGTGTKADTQYF.